This T cell receptor beta chain was recorded in a study of T cell changes during pregnancy in multiple sclerosis. Assay used: immunoSEQ multiplex PCR; TCRdb lists only in-frame clones, some missing. The repertoire includes about 40,000 clones, over 75% of them detected once, and over 4% sits in the top ten. V was pared by 0 bases and J by 6 bases, with 7 bases of the junction left unmatched. CDR3 length equals 15 residues. CDR1 and CDR2 from the germline V gene are MRHNA and SNTAGT. V gene TRBV6-4 combines with J gene TRBJ1-1, with TRBD1 identical over 7 bases. This specimen consisted of CD8+ T cells from peripheral blood mononuclear cells, obtained in the first trimester of pregnancy. This sequence originates from a female donor with multiple sclerosis, enrolled in a pregnancy study. The CDR3, as DNA: TGTGCCAGCAGTGACTCGATAGGGACAGCATCTGAAGCTTTCTTT. Its translation is CASSDSIGTASEAFF.